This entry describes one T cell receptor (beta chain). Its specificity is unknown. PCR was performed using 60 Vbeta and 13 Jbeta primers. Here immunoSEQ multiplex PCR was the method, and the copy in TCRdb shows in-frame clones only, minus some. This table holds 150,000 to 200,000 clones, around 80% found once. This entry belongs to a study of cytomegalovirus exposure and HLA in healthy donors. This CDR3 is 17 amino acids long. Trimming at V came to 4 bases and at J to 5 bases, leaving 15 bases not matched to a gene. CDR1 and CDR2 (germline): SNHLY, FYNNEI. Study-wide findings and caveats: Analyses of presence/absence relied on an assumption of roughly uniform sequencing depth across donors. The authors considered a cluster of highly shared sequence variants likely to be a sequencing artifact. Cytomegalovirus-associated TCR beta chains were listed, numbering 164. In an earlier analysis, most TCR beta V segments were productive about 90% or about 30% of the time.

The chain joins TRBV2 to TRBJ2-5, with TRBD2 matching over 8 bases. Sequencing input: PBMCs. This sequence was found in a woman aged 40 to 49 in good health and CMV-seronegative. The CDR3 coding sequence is TGTGCCAGCAGTGCGGGACTAGGGCGTAACCTGGTGGAGACCCAGTACTTC. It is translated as CASSAGLGRNLVETQYF.